This TCR beta chain originates from a study of T cells in localized non-small cell lung cancer. Here immunoSEQ multiplex PCR was the method, and the copy in TCRdb shows in-frame clones only, minus some. The repertoire holds about 40,000 clones, with 81% as singletons. Germline CDR1 GTSNPN, CDR2 SVGIG (reference sequence). CDR3 size: 10 residues. Trimming cost V 6 bases and J 11 bases; bases outside gene matches: 6. This clone was seen a few times. Its antigen is currently unknown. Whole-study findings and limits: For the top 100 tumor clones, a median roughly 56 also appeared in adjacent lung. Heterogeneity is still possible, as just one tumor region was sequenced.

The source material was peripheral blood mononuclear cells, sampled before any cancer treatment. This TCR was recovered from a male donor aged 60 or over with stage II lung adenocarcinoma. This chain connects TRBV30 to TRBJ1-1; 7 bases fit TRBD1. The DNA for the CDR3 is TGTGCCTGCCACAGGGGTGAGGCTTTCTTT. Its protein is CACHRGEAFF.